The source of this T cell receptor beta chain is a study of patients and donors after allogeneic stem cell transplantation. Germline V gene data show CDR1 as SQVTM and CDR2 as ANQGSEA. The CDR3 length is 11 residues. Trimming pared 4 bases from V and 2 bases from J, leaving 4 bases between. TCRdb reprocessed the RT-PCR reads via MiXCR and lists one record per CDR3 protein. The sample has about 960,000 distinct CDR3 sequences, roughly 18% seen once. The table lists this clonotype with many counts. Sequenced input: blood, either unsorted or a sorted T cell fraction (not recorded which). This TCR derives from a human donor who was either an allogeneic HSCT recipient or a stem cell or donor lymphocyte infusion donor (not recorded which). It is not recorded whose cells these are; they may come from a transplant donor. The V gene is TRBV29-1, the J gene TRBJ2-3, with no clear D. The CDR3 DNA sequence: TGCAGCGTTGGGTTCACAGATACGCAGTATTTT. This sequence encodes CSVGFTDTQYF.